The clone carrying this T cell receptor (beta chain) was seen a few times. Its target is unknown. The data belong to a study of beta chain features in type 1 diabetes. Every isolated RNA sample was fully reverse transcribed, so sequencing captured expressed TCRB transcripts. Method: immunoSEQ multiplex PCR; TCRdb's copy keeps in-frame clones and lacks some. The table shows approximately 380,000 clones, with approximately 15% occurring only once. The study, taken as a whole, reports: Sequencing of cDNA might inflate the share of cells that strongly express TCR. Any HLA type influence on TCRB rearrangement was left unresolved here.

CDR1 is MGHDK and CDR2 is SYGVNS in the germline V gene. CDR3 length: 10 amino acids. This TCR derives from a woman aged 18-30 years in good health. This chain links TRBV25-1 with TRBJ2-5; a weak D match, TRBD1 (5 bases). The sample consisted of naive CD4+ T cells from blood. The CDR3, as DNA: TGTCCCCGTCAGGGAACGGCCCAGTACTTC. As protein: CPRQGTAQYF.